A single sample gave rise to the 21 T cell receptor beta chains below, sequenced in a study of shared clonotypes between healthy human individuals. Repertoires were generated with immunoSEQ multiplex PCR, while TCRdb's copy carries only in-frame clones and drops some. The repertoire holds 550,000 to 700,000 clones, about three quarters seen once, with around 2% in the top ten. Sequencing was performed on memory CD4+ T cells sorted from blood. Subset reported: CD45RA-negative fraction. The origin of the receptors is a woman aged 25 to 45 in good health.

The chain couples TRBV7-6 to TRBJ1-3; D is unresolved. Trimming shortened V by 3 bases and J by 0 bases, and 9 bases separated the two germline ends. The length of the CDR3 is 15 residues. Looked up from germline, CDR1 is SGHVS and CDR2 is FNYEAQ. The CDR3 region has the DNA TGTGCCAGCAGCTTTAGTCAGAGCTCTGGAAACACCATATATTTT. It translates to CASSFSQSSGNTIYF.

Details on this clone: This sample also contains other DNA sequences that code for the same CDR3. The CDR3 nucleotides are TGTGCCAGTAGTATCCTGGGGGGGAGGCAGCCCCAGCATTTT. Translated: CASSILGGRQPQHF. The chain is built from TRBV19 and TRBJ1-5, with D perhaps TRBD1 (5 bases). Trimming left V 3 bases short and J 7 bases short, with 13 bases between. Germline CDR1 LNHDA, CDR2 SQIVND (reference sequence). The CDR3 runs 14 residues.

This rearrangement joins TRBV5-1 to TRBJ1-3; no clear D. The ends were cut back, 0 bases at V and 0 bases at J, with 4 bases in the middle. The CDR3 has 14 residues. Germline V gene data show CDR1 as SGHRS and CDR2 as YFSETQ. The CDR3 spells CASSLASSGNTIYF. The CDR3 nucleotides read TGCGCCAGCAGCTTGGCGTCCTCTGGAAACACCATATATTTT. The variable domain in full, with the rest retrieved from reference TRBV5-1 and TRBJ1-3, is KAGVTQTPRYLIKTRGQQVTLSCSPISGHRSVSWYQQTPGQGLQFLFEYFSETQRNKGNFPGRFSGRQFSNSRSEMNVSTLELGDSALYLCASSLASSGNTIYFGEGSWLTVV.

This clone came up many times. The chain combines TRBV11-2 with TRBJ1-1; D not resolved. This CDR3 has 12 residues. The V gene's germline CDR1 is SGHAT and CDR2 FQNNGV. The ends were cut back, 1 base at V and 10 bases at J, with 10 bases in the middle. The CDR3 sequence: CASSLVEGGAFF. The CDR3 DNA sequence: TGTGCCAGCAGCTTAGTAGAGGGTGGAGCTTTCTTT.

The chain recombines TRBV6-6 with TRBJ1-3; D is ambiguous. This CDR3 is 16 amino acids long. Germline CDR1 and CDR2: MNHNY and SVGAGI (reference sequence). Trimming removed 0 bases from V and 0 bases from J, with 9 bases in between. The CDR3 reads CASSYSRRNSGNTIYF. Written as DNA, the CDR3 is TGTGCCAGCAGTTACTCGAGACGTAACTCTGGAAACACCATATATTTT.

This clone occurred a few times. The chain carries TRBV7-9 and TRBJ2-4; 9 bases line up with TRBD1. Germline trimming cut 5 bases from V and 1 base from J; bases unmatched to any gene: 3. The CDR3 is 15 residues long. The germline V gene has CDR1 SEHNR and CDR2 FQNEAQ (reference sequence). CDR3 in amino acids: CASSRDRAAKNIQYF. CDR3 coding DNA: TGTGCCAGCAGCCGGGACAGGGCTGCCAAAAACATTCAGTACTTC.

J is TRBJ1-2 and V is TRBV4-1; D call uncertain. The CDR3 is made up of 15 amino acids. Trimming stripped 0 bases from V and 4 bases from J, with 12 bases between. The germline V gene encodes CDR1 MGHRA and CDR2 YSYEKL. The CDR3 nucleotides are TGCGCCAGCAGCCAAGATAGAACCACCCCCTATGGCTACACCTTC. It specifies CASSQDRTTPYGYTF.

The V gene is TRBV6-6, the J gene TRBJ2-2; TRBD1 or TRBD2 may be the D gene (5 bases each). Trimming pared 6 bases from V and 3 bases from J, leaving 14 bases between. CDR1 and CDR2 from the germline V gene are MNHNY and SVGAGI (reference sequence). This CDR3 spans 15 amino acids. CDR3 residues: CASRPWGSDTGELFF. DNA of the CDR3: TGTGCCAGCAGACCTTGGGGGAGCGACACCGGGGAGCTGTTTTTT.

This clone was picked up one time. The CDR3, as DNA: TGTGCCAGCACCAACGACGGCATGAACACTGAAGCTTTCTTT. Its protein product is CASTNDGMNTEAFF. This chain connects TRBV28 to TRBJ1-1; unclear D gene. The germline V gene has CDR1 MDHEN and CDR2 SYDVKM. Trimming pared 7 bases from V and 0 bases from J, leaving 12 bases between. The CDR3 is 14 residues long.

The chain combines TRBV6-4 with TRBJ2-1; weak D call: TRBD2 (6 bases). V lost 8 bases and J 2 bases, leaving 13 bases between the germline ends. The CDR3 has 14 amino acids. Germline assignment: CDR1 MRHNA and CDR2 SNTAGT. CDR3 protein: CASSARGAYNEQFF. CDR3 coding DNA: TGTGCCAGCTCCGCCCGCGGGGCCTACAATGAGCAGTTCTTC.

The table lists this clone with a few counts. CDR3 sequence reads: CASSEGGQGAKPQHF. CDR3 bases: TGTGCCAGCAGTGAAGGGGGACAGGGGGCTAAGCCCCAGCATTTT. The V gene is TRBV6-1, the J gene TRBJ1-5; TRBD1 matches 12 bases. CDR3 length equals 15 residues. The ends lost 1 base at V and 8 bases at J; junction bases unmatched: 3. Germline values: CDR1 MNHNS, CDR2 SASEGT.

The CDR3 loop is CASSLTGGFAEAFF. The CDR3 bases are TGTGCCAGCAGCTTGACTGGAGGTTTCGCTGAAGCTTTCTTT. V gene TRBV5-5 combines with J gene TRBJ1-1, with D hard to call. Germline CDR1 and CDR2: SGHKS and YYEKEE (reference sequence). This CDR3 contains 14 residues. Between the trimmed V and J ends, which lost 1 base and 6 bases, there was a span of 13 bases.

This clone was seen a handful of times. V and J are TRBV28 and TRBJ2-7, with 9 nucleotides matching TRBD1. The CDR3 is 16 residues long. The germline V gene has CDR1 MDHEN and CDR2 SYDVKM. With V trimmed by 2 bases and J by 4 bases, 9 bases remained unmatched. The CDR3 bases are TGTGCCAGCAGTTTAGGACAGGGGAGTATCGTTTACGAGCAGTACTTC. Its translation: CASSLGQGSIVYEQYF.

This clone came up a few times. This chain connects TRBV2 to TRBJ2-1, with 7 positions matching TRBD2. Germline V CDR1 and CDR2: SNHLY, FYNNEI. The trim removed 5 bases at V and 4 bases at J, leaving 14 bases unmatched. The CDR3 has 17 amino acids. Written as DNA, the CDR3 is TGTGCCAGCAGTTCCCCGGGGCTAGCGGAGGGGTACAATGAGCAGTTCTTC. Translation: CASSSPGLAEGYNEQFF.

The rearrangement joins TRBV5-6 to TRBJ1-2; D remains unclear. This CDR3 comprises 13 residues. Trimming left V 0 bases short and J 2 bases short, with 5 bases between. Germline loops: CDR1 SGHDT, CDR2 YYEEEE. As DNA, the CDR3 is TGTGCCAGCAGCTTGGGACGGAACTATGGCTACACCTTC. Translated: CASSLGRNYGYTF.

The V gene is TRBV7-2, the J gene TRBJ2-7; D gene uncertain. The V gene's germline CDR1 is SGHTA and CDR2 FQGNSA. This CDR3 has 14 amino acids. V was shortened by 3 bases and J by 0 bases, with 9 bases between the two germline ends. This chain's CDR3 is CASSFARSSYEQYF. DNA for the CDR3: TGTGCCAGCAGCTTTGCTAGGAGCTCCTACGAGCAGTACTTC.

This clone has only a few counts. V usage is TRBV19 and J usage is TRBJ1-5, with 9 bases lining up with TRBD1. The CDR3 consists of 14 residues. Germline CDR1 LNHDA, CDR2 SQIVND (reference sequence). V lost 3 bases to trimming and J lost 6 bases; unmatched junction nucleotides: 3. This CDR3 is CASSITGGGQPQHF. The CDR3 coding sequence is TGTGCCAGTAGTATTACAGGGGGCGGTCAGCCCCAGCATTTT.

The chain links TRBV2 to TRBJ1-2, with TRBD1 as a possible D gene (6 bases). The V end lost 5 bases, the J end lost 4 bases, and 17 bases lay between the germline ends. From germline, CDR1 is SNHLY and CDR2 FYNNEI. The CDR3 is 15 residues long. The CDR3 nucleotides are TGTGCCAGCAGTCCCGGGGGGGCGTATAGCTATGGCTACACCTTC. This translates into CASSPGGAYSYGYTF. The full variable domain, in which reference TRBV2 and TRBJ1-2 provide the parts outside the CDR3, is EPEVTQTPSHQVTQMGQEVILRCVPISNHLYFYWYRQILGQKVEFLVSFYNNEISEKSEIFDDQFSVERPDGSNFTLKIRSTKLEDSAMYFCASSPGGAYSYGYTFGSGTRLTVV.

This clone was detected ten times or more. The gene calls are TRBV5-1 and TRBJ2-6; D is ambiguous. This CDR3 contains 16 residues. Trimming took off 6 bases at V and 0 bases at J, with 13 bases between the two ends. The V gene's germline CDR1 is SGHRS and CDR2 YFSETQ. Here the CDR3 DNA reads TGCGCCAGCACCTCCGTTGACCTCTCTGGGGCCAACGTCCTGACTTTC. It specifies CASTSVDLSGANVLTF. Supplemented by reference TRBV5-1 and TRBJ2-6, the full variable domain reads KAGVTQTPRYLIKTRGQQVTLSCSPISGHRSVSWYQQTPGQGLQFLFEYFSETQRNKGNFPGRFSGRQFSNSRSEMNVSTLELGDSALYLCASTSVDLSGANVLTFGAGSRLTVL.

This chain connects TRBV19 to TRBJ2-7; D may be TRBD2 (6 bases). Germline lookup yields CDR1 LNHDA and CDR2 SQIVND (reference sequence). The CDR3 sequence is 13 residues long. Trimming took 6 bases from V and 4 from J, leaving 13 bases between them. CDR3 amino acids: CASSPPGLYEQYF. CDR3 DNA: TGTGCCAGTAGCCCTCCGGGACTTTACGAGCAGTACTTC. The full variable domain, rest sourced from reference TRBV19 and TRBJ2-7, is DGGITQSPKYLFRKEGQNVTLSCEQNLNHDAMYWYRQDPGQGLRLIYYSQIVNDFQKGDIAEGYSVSREKKESFPLTVTSAQKNPTAFYLCASSPPGLYEQYFGPGTRLTVT.

V usage is TRBV5-6 and J usage is TRBJ1-6; the match to TRBD1 covers 10 bases. This CDR3 has 14 residues. V gave up 4 bases and J gave up 7 bases; unmatched junction bases: 2. Germline V lookup: CDR1 SGHDT, CDR2 YYEEEE. Here the CDR3 reads CASSAGQGNSPLHF. The DNA for the CDR3 is TGTGCCAGCAGCGCGGGACAGGGGAATTCACCCCTCCACTTT. Full variable domain (missing parts from reference TRBV5-6 and TRBJ1-6): DAGVTQSPTHLIKTRGQQVTLRCSPKSGHDTVSWYQQALGQGPQFIFQYYEEEERQRGNFPDRFSGHQFPNYSSELNVNALLLGDSALYLCASSAGQGNSPLHFGNGTRLTVT.